Following are 31 T cell receptor beta chains from one sample sequenced in a study of cytomegalovirus exposure and HLA in healthy donors. Profiling relied on immunoSEQ multiplex PCR, and the TCRdb table lists in-frame clones only, not all of them. The profile shows 280,000 or so clones, approximately 87% of them singletons. The specimen sequenced was PBMCs. All receptors derive from a woman aged 18-35 years in good health and CMV-seronegative.

The chain is built from TRBV6-1 and TRBJ1-5; perhaps TRBD1 as D (5 bases). CDR1 and CDR2 (germline): MNHNS, SASEGT. V was clipped by 9 bases and J by 1 base, with 16 bases between them. The CDR3 contains 15 residues. This CDR3 reads CASRLGRVSNQPQHF. As DNA, the CDR3 is TGTGCCAGTCGTCTGGGCAGGGTGAGCAATCAGCCCCAGCATTTT.

The V call is TRBV5-6, the J call TRBJ1-2; 7 positions agree with TRBD1. V was clipped by 7 bases and J by 0 bases; unmatched bases: 6. The CDR3 is 14 amino acids. CDR1 is SGHDT, CDR2 YYEEEE, per germline. This chain's CDR3 is CASGGTVPNYGYTF. In DNA, the CDR3 is TGTGCCAGCGGAGGGACAGTTCCTAACTATGGCTACACCTTC.

The chain employs TRBV5-1 and TRBJ1-1; 9 positions match TRBD1. J was trimmed by 6 bases and V by 1 base; bases with no gene match: 7. Germline-derived CDR1 and CDR2 are SGHRS and YFSETQ. The CDR3 loop spans 15 amino acids. The CDR3 loop reads CASSLLLGQGPEAFF. DNA of the CDR3: TGCGCCAGCAGCTTGTTATTGGGACAGGGACCTGAAGCTTTCTTT. Together with reference TRBV5-1 and TRBJ1-1, the CDR3 gives the full variable domain: KAGVTQTPRYLIKTRGQQVTLSCSPISGHRSVSWYQQTPGQGLQFLFEYFSETQRNKGNFPGRFSGRQFSNSRSEMNVSTLELGDSALYLCASSLLLGQGPEAFFGQGTRLTVV.

This sequence joins TRBV28 and TRBJ2-4; 12 bases align to TRBD1. CDR3 length equals 16 residues. Looked up from germline, CDR1 is MDHEN and CDR2 is SYDVKM. V was clipped by 8 bases and J by 0 bases; unmatched bases: 5. The CDR3 loop reads CASGTGGLPAKNIQYF. The CDR3 DNA is TGTGCCAGCGGGACAGGGGGCCTTCCAGCCAAAAACATTCAGTACTTC. Full variable domain (remainder filled in from reference TRBV28 and TRBJ2-4): DVKVTQSSRYLVKRTGEKVFLECVQDMDHENMFWYRQDPGLGLRLIYFSYDVKMKEKGDIPEGYSVSREKKERFSLILESASTNQTSMYLCASGTGGLPAKNIQYFGAGTRLSVL.

In its sample, this clone was seen once. The genes are TRBV4-3 and TRBJ2-7, with TRBD2 matching 7 bases. Germline CDR1 and CDR2: LGHNA and YSLEER. The CDR3 consists of 16 residues. J lost 2 bases, V lost 0 bases, and 7 bases had no gene match. CDR3 bases: TGCGCCAGCAGCCAAGATGGGGCTAGCGGAACCTACGAGCAGTACTTC. As protein: CASSQDGASGTYEQYF.

V usage is TRBV27 and J usage is TRBJ2-7; 15 nucleotides align to TRBD2. J gave up 5 bases and V 7 bases, and 21 bases lay outside the gene matches. Looked up from germline, CDR1 is MNHEY and CDR2 is SMNVEV (reference sequence). The CDR3 sequence is 20 residues long. CDR3 residues: CASNLPPRGLAGGPINEQYF. The CDR3 DNA sequence: TGTGCCAGCAACCTCCCCCCCCGAGGACTAGCGGGAGGGCCGATCAACGAGCAGTACTTC.

V gene TRBV6-4 combines with J gene TRBJ2-1, with 9 bases lining up with TRBD2. V gave up 6 bases and J gave up 5 bases; unmatched junction bases: 8. This CDR3 is built from 15 residues. CDR1 MRHNA and CDR2 SNTAGT come from the germline V gene. For the CDR3, the DNA is TGTGCCAGCAGCGTTGCGGGAGGGGGGAACAATGAGCAGTTCTTC. It yields the protein CASSVAGGGNNEQFF.

This clone was seen more than once but under ten times. This chain uses TRBV10-2 with TRBJ1-2, with 7 nucleotides matching TRBD1. Germline trimming cut 6 bases from V and 2 bases from J; bases unmatched to any gene: 12. The germline CDR1 and CDR2 sequences are WSHSY and SAAADI. The CDR3 runs to 16 residues. The CDR3 DNA reads TGCGCCAGCAGGGCAGACGACAGGGCAGGGAACTATGGCTACACCTTC. Its protein is CASRADDRAGNYGYTF.

V is TRBV5-8 and J is TRBJ1-2, with 12 nucleotides matching TRBD1. V lost 5 bases, J lost 4 bases, and 12 bases stayed unmatched. Germline CDR1 reads SGHTS; CDR2 reads YDEGEE. The CDR3 loop spans 17 amino acids. The CDR3 DNA reads TGTGCCAGCAGAACGCCGGGACAGGGGGCTAACGCCTATGGCTACACCTTC. This gives the protein CASRTPGQGANAYGYTF.

The V gene is TRBV12-5, the J gene TRBJ2-7, with 11 bases lining up with TRBD1. V was pared by 5 bases and J by 2 bases, with 2 bases of the junction left unmatched. The CDR3 is 14 residues long. The germline V gene encodes CDR1 LGHNT and CDR2 FRNRAP. CDR3 nucleotides: TGTGCTAGTGGTGGACAGGGGGCGACCTACGAGCAGTACTTC. Its translation: CASGGQGATYEQYF.

This chain connects TRBV7-8 to TRBJ1-1; the D gene is possibly TRBD1 (6 bases). Germline CDR1 reads SGHVS; CDR2 reads FQNEAQ. The length of the CDR3 is 15 residues. V lost 5 bases to trimming and J lost 1 base, with 14 bases between them. CDR3 sequence: CASSTHETGNTEAFF. In DNA form, the CDR3 reads TGTGCCAGCAGCACCCATGAGACAGGGAACACTGAAGCTTTCTTT. Supplemented by reference TRBV7-8 and TRBJ1-1, the full variable domain reads GAGVSQSPRYKVAKRGQDVALRCDPISGHVSLFWYQQALGQGPEFLTYFQNEAQLDKSGLPSDRFFAERPEGSVSTLKIQRTQQEDSAVYLCASSTHETGNTEAFFGQGTRLTVV.

The CDR3 DNA is TGCGCCAGCAGCTTGGAGCCACTCTCTCCCTACGAGCAGTACTTC. Amino acids: CASSLEPLSPYEQYF. This sequence joins TRBV5-1 and TRBJ2-7; D is uncertain. Germline CDR1 SGHRS, CDR2 YFSETQ. CDR3 length: 15 residues. V lost 0 bases and J 2 bases, leaving 12 bases between the germline ends.

The gene calls are TRBV27 and TRBJ2-1, with 7 bases lining up with TRBD2. Germline V lookup: CDR1 MNHEY, CDR2 SMNVEV (reference sequence). The CDR3 loop spans 14 amino acids. The V and J ends lost 1 base and 8 bases, in that order; junction bases with no gene match: 5. The CDR3 DNA is TGTGCCAGCAGTTTATTGCTTAGCGGGCATGAGCAGTTCTTC. Translating gives CASSLLLSGHEQFF.

Only one count was recorded for this clone. The CDR3 bases are TGCGCCAGCAGCCAGGGACAGGGGGGGGGAGAGACCCAGTACTTC. It codes for CASSQGQGGGETQYF. The chain combines TRBV5-1 with TRBJ2-5; 11 bases match TRBD1. The CDR3 is made up of 15 amino acids. With 4 bases clipped from V and 4 bases from J, the junction kept 6 bases outside the gene matches. The germline V gene encodes CDR1 SGHRS and CDR2 YFSETQ.

The J gene is TRBJ1-1, the V gene TRBV11-2; D is possibly TRBD1 (5 bases). V lost 5 bases and J 4 bases, leaving 26 bases between the germline ends. The CDR3 loop spans 18 amino acids. Germline V gene lookup returns CDR1 SGHAT and CDR2 FQNNGV. The CDR3 DNA reads as TGTGCCAGCAGCCCCCGAAGGGCAGGGTGGCTTCGGGCCACTGAAGCTTTCTTT. This gives the protein CASSPRRAGWLRATEAFF.

This chain links TRBV28 with TRBJ2-2; TRBD1 is a possible D gene (5 bases). V dropped 6 bases and J dropped 7 bases, with 27 bases sitting between them. The CDR3 is 18 amino acids. Per germline, CDR1 MDHEN and CDR2 SYDVKM. The CDR3 region is CASRPSRKRQIIHGELFF. CDR3 nucleotide sequence: TGTGCCAGCAGACCATCCCGAAAGCGACAGATTATCCACGGGGAGCTGTTTTTT.

The CDR3 DNA is TGTGCCAGCAGCGCAGACCGCGGGAATCAGCCCCAGCATTTT. This codes for CASSADRGNQPQHF. V gene TRBV9 combines with J gene TRBJ1-5; D not certain. The V gene lost 3 bases and the J gene lost 4 bases, with 11 bases spanning the gap. This CDR3 spans 14 amino acids. The germline CDR1 and CDR2 sequences are SGDLS and YYNGEE. Full variable domain (outside the CDR3, taken from reference TRBV9 and TRBJ1-5): DSGVTQTPKHLITATGQRVTLRCSPRSGDLSVYWYQQSLDQGLQFLIQYYNGEERAKGNILERFSAQQFPDLHSELNLSSLELGDSALYFCASSADRGNQPQHFGDGTRLSIL.

The rearrangement links TRBV4-1 to TRBJ2-1; 7 bases align to TRBD2. Germline trimming cut 2 bases from V and 6 bases from J; bases unmatched to any gene: 1. Germline V gene lookup returns CDR1 MGHRA and CDR2 YSYEKL. The CDR3 consists of 13 residues. The CDR3 coding sequence is TGCGCCAGCAGCCAACTAGCGGTCAATGAGCAGTTCTTC. It yields the protein CASSQLAVNEQFF.

The rearrangement uses TRBV6-4 and TRBJ2-7; perhaps TRBD1 as D (5 bases). From germline, CDR1 is MRHNA and CDR2 SNTAGT. Between the trimmed V and J ends, which lost 7 bases and 3 bases, there was a span of 19 bases. This CDR3 contains 15 residues. The CDR3 DNA follows: TGTGCCAGCACAATGGCCGGACATCCTCGCTACGAGCAGTACTTC. Encoded protein: CASTMAGHPRYEQYF.

V gene TRBV21-1 combines with J gene TRBJ1-2; the table's D call, TRBD1, was not checked against the DNA. TRBV21-1 is a documented pseudogene. The CDR3 contains 13 residues. Written as DNA, the CDR3 is TGTGCCAGCAAGGGATCAACAGGGGAAGGCTACACCTTC. Its translation: CASKGSTGEGYTF.

The chain uses TRBV27 and TRBJ1-2; 9 bases agree with TRBD1. CDR1 and CDR2 (germline): MNHEY, SMNVEV (reference sequence). The ends lost 5 bases at V and 7 bases at J; junction bases unmatched: 5. This CDR3 has 13 amino acids. CDR3 bases: TGTGCCAGCAGTCCCGGGACAGGGTTTGGCTACACCTTC. Protein sequence: CASSPGTGFGYTF.

The chain uses TRBV5-6 and TRBJ2-5; 9 bases are shared with TRBD2. Germline V gives CDR1 SGHDT, CDR2 YYEEEE. There are 16 residues in the CDR3. J lost 2 bases, V lost 4 bases, and 9 bases had no gene match. Written as DNA, the CDR3 is TGTGCCAGCAGCCCCGGGACTAGCAGACGACAAGAGACCCAGTACTTC. It translates to CASSPGTSRRQETQYF.

The gene calls are TRBV7-6 and TRBJ1-2, with D unclear. Per the germline V gene, CDR1 is SGHVS and CDR2 is FNYEAQ. V lost 5 bases and J 8 bases, leaving 21 bases between the germline ends. The CDR3 sequence is 15 residues long. In DNA form, the CDR3 reads TGTGCCAGCAGCCTCCTAACCGGGCCCCGGGAGGGCTACACCTTC. This translates into CASSLLTGPREGYTF. The full variable domain, its missing parts supplied by reference TRBV7-6 and TRBJ1-2, is GAGVSQSPRYKVTKRGQDVALRCDPISGHVSLYWYRQALGQGPEFLTYFNYEAQQDKSGLPNDRFSAERPEGSISTLTIQRTEQRDSAMYRCASSLLTGPREGYTFGSGTRLTVV.

The rearrangement uses TRBV27 and TRBJ2-1; D unclear. There are 15 residues in the CDR3. The germline V gene encodes CDR1 MNHEY and CDR2 SMNVEV (reference sequence). Trimming took 3 bases from V and 9 from J, leaving 18 bases between them. This chain's CDR3 is CASSLGVGLDGEQFF. CDR3 in DNA: TGTGCCAGCAGTTTGGGTGTCGGCCTAGATGGTGAGCAGTTCTTC.

The chain is built from TRBV21-1 and TRBJ2-5; the DNA was not used to check the table's D call, TRBD1. TRBV21-1 is a recognized pseudogene. This CDR3 is built from 15 residues. In DNA, the CDR3 is TGTGCCAGCAGCAAAGCGGGGACATGCGGGGAGACCCAGTACTTC. Translating it yields CASSKAGTCGETQYF.

This clone was observed a few times. The chain recombines TRBV6-5 with TRBJ2-7, with TRBD1 identical over 9 bases. This CDR3 has 14 residues. Trimming at V came to 0 bases and at J to 8 bases, leaving 5 bases not matched to a gene. CDR1 is MNHEY, CDR2 SVGAGI, per germline. CDR3 in amino acids: CASSYSGQGLQQYF. For the CDR3, the DNA is TGTGCCAGCAGTTACTCAGGACAGGGGCTTCAGCAGTACTTC.

This chain links TRBV6-4 with TRBJ2-3; D might be TRBD1 (6 bases). The CDR3 is 14 residues long. Germline V CDR1 and CDR2: MRHNA, SNTAGT. V shed 2 bases and J shed 4 bases, with 10 bases lying between them. The CDR3 sequence is CASSDEEGADTQYF. The CDR3 DNA follows: TGTGCCAGCAGTGACGAAGAGGGGGCAGATACGCAGTATTTT.

V and J are TRBV18 and TRBJ2-1; 12 nucleotides agree with TRBD1. From germline, CDR1 is KGHSH and CDR2 LQKENI. The CDR3 has 15 amino acids. V lost 4 bases and J lost 8; bases outside the gene matches: 6. Here the CDR3 reads CASSRPGQGADEQFF. CDR3 bases: TGTGCCAGCTCACGGCCGGGACAGGGGGCCGATGAGCAGTTCTTC.

This clone was counted once. This sequence joins TRBV15 and TRBJ1-2; D is ambiguous. CDR3 length: 15 residues. Trimming cost V 3 bases and J 8 bases, with 19 bases left between them. CDR1 is LNHNV, CDR2 YYDKDF, per germline (reference sequence). The CDR3 nucleotides read TGTGCCACCAGCAGTTATAACAGTCATCCGGGGGGCTACACCTTC. Translation: CATSSYNSHPGGYTF.

This chain links TRBV6-5 with TRBJ2-1, with a possible D match to TRBD2 (6 bases). The CDR3 is 15 amino acids. The V gene's germline CDR1 is MNHEY and CDR2 SVGAGI. V lost 6 bases to trimming and J lost 2 bases, with 14 bases between them. The CDR3 loop reads CASSRGTGAYNEQFF. The DNA for the CDR3 is TGTGCCAGCAGCCGGGGGACGGGGGCCTACAATGAGCAGTTCTTC.

This clone was found once. Distinct nucleotide sequences in the sample also encode this CDR3. The rearrangement uses TRBV9 and TRBJ2-7; D perhaps matches TRBD1 (5 bases). Germline V CDR1 and CDR2: SGDLS, YYNGEE. The CDR3 is made up of 12 amino acids. Between the trimmed V and J ends, which lost 3 bases and 3 bases, there was a span of 7 bases. The CDR3 here is CASSGQGYEQYF. The DNA for the CDR3 is TGTGCCAGCAGCGGTCAGGGCTACGAGCAGTACTTC.